This T cell receptor (beta chain) is drawn from a study of T cell repertoires in cytomegalovirus infection. Study overall: Epitope selection comprised recently identified HLA-C-restricted CMV epitopes and well-studied HLA-B-restricted CMV epitopes. Indications came from public TCR beta signatures; they pointed to CMV infection and to a matching HLA type.

TCRdb re-called the reads through MiXCR, storing one row per CDR3 protein. The sample consists of roughly 350,000 distinct CDR3 sequences, approximately 30% of them appearing once. Study outcomes and limitations: HLA-C-restricted CMV-specific TCR beta clonotypes were dominant in the ex vivo response.

This CDR3 spans 14 amino acids. In germline, CDR1 is LNHDA, CDR2 SQIVND (reference sequence). Trimming pared 10 bases from V and 0 bases from J, leaving 15 bases between. With respect to this clonotype: Its target is not known.

The origin of this receptor is a human donor in good health (CMV status not recorded). Some clones in this sample may be carry-over from other donors' samples. The chain combines TRBV19 with TRBJ1-1; D perhaps matches TRBD1 (5 bases). The specimen comprised cultured PBMCs, sampled from culture after CMV antigen stimulation. The CDR3 reads CATRDGLVNTEAFF. CDR3 DNA sequence: TGTGCCACCCGGGACGGACTCGTGAACACTGAAGCTTTCTTT.